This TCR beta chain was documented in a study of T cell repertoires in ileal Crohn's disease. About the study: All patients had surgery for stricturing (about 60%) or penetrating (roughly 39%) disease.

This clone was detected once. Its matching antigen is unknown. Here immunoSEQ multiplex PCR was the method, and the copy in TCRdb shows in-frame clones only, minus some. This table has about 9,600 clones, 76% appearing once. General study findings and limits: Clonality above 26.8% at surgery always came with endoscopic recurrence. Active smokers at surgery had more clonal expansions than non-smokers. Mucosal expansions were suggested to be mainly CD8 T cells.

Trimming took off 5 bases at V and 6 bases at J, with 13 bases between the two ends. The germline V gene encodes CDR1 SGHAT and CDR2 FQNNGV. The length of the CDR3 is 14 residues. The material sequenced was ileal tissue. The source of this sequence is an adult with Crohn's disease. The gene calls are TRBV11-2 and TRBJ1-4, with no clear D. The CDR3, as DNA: TGTGCCAGCAGCCCAGAGGTCCGGGATGAAAAACTGTTTTTT. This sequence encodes CASSPEVRDEKLFF.